The clone carrying this T cell receptor beta chain showed up just a few times. The CDR3 has 16 amino acids. The germline V gene has CDR1 KGHDR and CDR2 SFDVKD. Unmatched junction bases numbered 8, after V lost 2 bases and J lost 5 bases. TCRdb re-analysed the RT-PCR reads in MiXCR, keeping a single row per CDR3 protein. The sample consists of hundreds of thousands of distinct CDR3 sequences, 14% of them appearing once. The clonotype originates from a female donor in good health, serving as a healthy control. The chain couples TRBV24-1 to TRBJ2-1; the match to TRBD1 covers 7 bases. Sequenced sample: memory CD4+ T cells from blood. This chain's CDR3 is CATSDWMGTVNNEQFF. CDR3 DNA: TGTGCCACCAGTGATTGGATGGGGACAGTTAACAATGAGCAGTTCTTC.